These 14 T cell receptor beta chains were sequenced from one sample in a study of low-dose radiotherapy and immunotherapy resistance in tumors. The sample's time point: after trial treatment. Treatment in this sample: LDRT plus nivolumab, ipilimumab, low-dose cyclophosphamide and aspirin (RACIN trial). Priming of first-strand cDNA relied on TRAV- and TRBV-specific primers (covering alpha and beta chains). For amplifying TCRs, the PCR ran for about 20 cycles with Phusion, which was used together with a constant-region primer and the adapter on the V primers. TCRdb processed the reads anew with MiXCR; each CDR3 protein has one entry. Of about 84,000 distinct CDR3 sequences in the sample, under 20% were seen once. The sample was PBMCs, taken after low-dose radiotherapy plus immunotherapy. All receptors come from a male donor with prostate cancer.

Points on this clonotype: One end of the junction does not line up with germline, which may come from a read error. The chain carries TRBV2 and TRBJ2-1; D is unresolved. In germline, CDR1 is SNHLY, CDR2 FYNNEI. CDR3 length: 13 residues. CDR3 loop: CVSSLDAYNEQFF. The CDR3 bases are TGTGTCAGCAGTCTGGACGCCTACAATGAGCAGTTCTTC. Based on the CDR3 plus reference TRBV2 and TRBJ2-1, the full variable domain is EPEVTQTPSHQVTQMGQEVILRCVPISNHLYFYWYRQILGQKVEFLVSFYNNEISEKSEIFDDQFSVERPDGSNFTLKIRSTKLEDSAMYFCVSSLDAYNEQFFGPGTRLTVL.

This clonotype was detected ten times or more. CDR3 sequence reads: CSVGPSGRETQYF. CDR3 in DNA: TGCAGCGTTGGGCCTAGCGGGAGGGAGACCCAGTACTTC. The rearrangement uses TRBV29-1 and TRBJ2-5, with 11 bases fitting TRBD2. Germline values: CDR1 SQVTM, CDR2 ANQGSEA. Losses at the gene ends were 4 bases for V and 5 bases for J; bases not matched to a gene: 3. The length of the CDR3 is 13 residues.

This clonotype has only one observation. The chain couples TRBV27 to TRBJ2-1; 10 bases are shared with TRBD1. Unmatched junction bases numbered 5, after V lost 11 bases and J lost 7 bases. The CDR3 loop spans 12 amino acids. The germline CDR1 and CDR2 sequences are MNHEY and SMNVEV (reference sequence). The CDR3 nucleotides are TGTGCCGTCGACAGGGGGCGGAATGAGCAGTTCTTC. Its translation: CAVDRGRNEQFF.

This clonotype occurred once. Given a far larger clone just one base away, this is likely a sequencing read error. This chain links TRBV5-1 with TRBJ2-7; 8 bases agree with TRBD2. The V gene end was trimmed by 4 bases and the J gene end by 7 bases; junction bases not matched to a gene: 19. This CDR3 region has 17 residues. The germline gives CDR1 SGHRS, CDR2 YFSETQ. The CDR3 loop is CASSLGASGSSYNEQYF. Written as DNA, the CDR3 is TGCGCCAGCAGCCTAGGGGCGAGCGGGAGCTCCTACAATGAGCAGTACTTC.

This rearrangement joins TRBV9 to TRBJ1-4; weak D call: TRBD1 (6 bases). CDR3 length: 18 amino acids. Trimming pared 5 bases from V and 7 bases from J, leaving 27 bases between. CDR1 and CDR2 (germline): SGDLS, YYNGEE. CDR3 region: CASRGAGGGHHLSEKLFF. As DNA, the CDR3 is TGTGCCAGCAGAGGGGCCGGTGGGGGGCATCATCTTAGTGAAAAACTGTTTTTT.

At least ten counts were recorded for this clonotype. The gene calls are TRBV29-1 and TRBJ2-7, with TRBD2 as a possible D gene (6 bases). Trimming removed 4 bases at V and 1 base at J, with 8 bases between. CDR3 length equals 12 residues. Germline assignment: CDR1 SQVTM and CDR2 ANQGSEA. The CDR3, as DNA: TGCAGCGTTGGGGGGGAATCCTACGAGCAGTACTTC. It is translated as CSVGGESYEQYF.

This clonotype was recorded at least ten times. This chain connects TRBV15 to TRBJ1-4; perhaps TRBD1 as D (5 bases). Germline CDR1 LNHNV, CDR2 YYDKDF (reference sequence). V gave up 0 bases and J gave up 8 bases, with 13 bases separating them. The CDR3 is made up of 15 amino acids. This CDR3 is CATSRDAGNHEKLFF. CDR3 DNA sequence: TGTGCCACCAGCAGAGATGCAGGGAATCACGAAAAACTGTTTTTT.

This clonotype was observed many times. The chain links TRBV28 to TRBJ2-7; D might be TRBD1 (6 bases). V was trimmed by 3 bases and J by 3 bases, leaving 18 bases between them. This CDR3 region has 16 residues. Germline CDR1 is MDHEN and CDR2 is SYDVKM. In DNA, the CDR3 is TGTGCCAGCAGTTTCGCTGGTCAGGGGCAAGACTACGAGCAGTACTTC. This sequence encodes CASSFAGQGQDYEQYF.

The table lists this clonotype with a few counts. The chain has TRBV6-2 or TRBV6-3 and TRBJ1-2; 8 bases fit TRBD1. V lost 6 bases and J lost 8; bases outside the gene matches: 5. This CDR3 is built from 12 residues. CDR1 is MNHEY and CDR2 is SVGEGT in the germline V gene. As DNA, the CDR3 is TGTGCCAGCAGCCAGGGGGCTGGAGGCTACACCTTC. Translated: CASSQGAGGYTF.

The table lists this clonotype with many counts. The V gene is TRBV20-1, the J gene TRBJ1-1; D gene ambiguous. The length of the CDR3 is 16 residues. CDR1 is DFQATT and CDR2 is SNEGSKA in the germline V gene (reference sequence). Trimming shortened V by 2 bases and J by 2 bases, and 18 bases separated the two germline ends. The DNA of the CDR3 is TGCAGTGCTAGACCGGTTGTGGGAGAGGCAAACACTGAAGCTTTCTTT. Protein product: CSARPVVGEANTEAFF.

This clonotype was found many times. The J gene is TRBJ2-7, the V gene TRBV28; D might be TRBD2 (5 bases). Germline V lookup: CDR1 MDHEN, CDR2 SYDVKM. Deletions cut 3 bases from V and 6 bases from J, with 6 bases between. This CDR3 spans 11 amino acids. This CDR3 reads CASSFEGEQYF. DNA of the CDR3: TGTGCCAGCAGTTTCGAGGGCGAGCAGTACTTC.

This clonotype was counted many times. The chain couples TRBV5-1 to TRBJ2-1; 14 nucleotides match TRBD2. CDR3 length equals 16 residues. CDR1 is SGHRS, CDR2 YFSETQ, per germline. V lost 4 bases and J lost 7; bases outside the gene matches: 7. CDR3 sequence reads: CASSQTSGRAGNEQFF. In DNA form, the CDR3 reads TGCGCCAGCAGCCAGACTAGCGGGAGGGCTGGAAATGAGCAGTTCTTC.

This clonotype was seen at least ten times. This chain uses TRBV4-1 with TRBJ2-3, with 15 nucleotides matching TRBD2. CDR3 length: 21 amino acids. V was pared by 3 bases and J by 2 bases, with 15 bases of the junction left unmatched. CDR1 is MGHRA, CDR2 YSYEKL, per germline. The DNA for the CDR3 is TGCGCCAGCAGCCAGAATCAAGGACTAGCGGGAGGGCCGAACAACACAGATACGCAGTATTTT. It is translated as CASSQNQGLAGGPNNTDTQYF.

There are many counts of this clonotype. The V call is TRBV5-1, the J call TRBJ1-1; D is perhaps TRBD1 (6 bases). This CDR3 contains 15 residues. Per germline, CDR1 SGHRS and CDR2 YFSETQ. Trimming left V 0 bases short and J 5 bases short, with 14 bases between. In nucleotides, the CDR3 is TGCGCCAGCAGCTTGGGTGCAGGGGAGAATACTGAAGCTTTCTTT. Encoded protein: CASSLGAGENTEAFF.